This T cell receptor beta chain originates from a study of T cell repertoires in cytomegalovirus infection. Trimming left V 6 bases short and J 1 base short, with 12 bases between. The CDR3 contains 14 residues. Germline loops: CDR1 MDHEN, CDR2 SYDVKM. General study results and limits: The ex vivo response showed dominance by HLA-C-restricted CMV-specific TCR beta clonotypes.

In this sample, this clonotype turned up a few times. Its matching antigen is unknown. Each CDR3 protein is one row after TCRdb ran MiXCR on the reads. The sample includes roughly 230,000 distinct CDR3 sequences, more than 9% of them seen just once. The sequence derives from a human donor in good health (CMV status not recorded). Some clones in this sample may be carry-over from other donors' samples. Sequencing was done on a sample of PBMCs. The J gene is TRBJ1-1, the V gene TRBV28, with D uncertain. Written as DNA, the CDR3 is TGTGCCAGCAGACAAGGGAGATCGAACACTGAAGCTTTCTTT. This translates into CASRQGRSNTEAFF. The whole variable domain, remainder taken from reference TRBV28 and TRBJ1-1, is DVKVTQSSRYLVKRTGEKVFLECVQDMDHENMFWYRQDPGLGLRLIYFSYDVKMKEKGDIPEGYSVSREKKERFSLILESASTNQTSMYLCASRQGRSNTEAFFGQGTRLTVV.